The rows below give T cell receptor beta chains drawn from one sample of a study of PD-L1 blockade in urothelial cancer. The protocol was immunoSEQ multiplex PCR, while the TCRdb copy is restricted to in-frame clones and leaves out a portion. The sample lists 70,000 to 90,000 clones; about 81% were seen once. The material sequenced was PBMCs, taken around atezolizumab (anti-PD-L1) treatment. These receptors all stem from a man aged 65-85 years with urothelial cancer. The CDR3 runs from the conserved cysteine through the conserved F or W. Fields, in order: clone size, D gene, CDR3 length, V gene, J gene, CDR3 DNA, CDR3 protein. D genes are given only for firm matches. Size is stated for part of the rows, as once, few or many counts, or as a class when the clone is expanded.

NA	NA	13	TRBV19	TRBJ1-5	TGTGCCAGTGCAACATCTGCACCAGAGCCCCAGCATTTT	CASATSAPEPQHF
NA	NA	13	TRBV6-5	TRBJ1-5	TGTGCCAGCAGTACAGTCAGCAATCAGCCCCAGCATTTT	CASSTVSNQPQHF
NA	TRBD2	17	TRBV7-6	TRBJ2-7	TGTGCCAGCAGCTTATTCTCGGGAGGAGATAACTCCTACGAGCAGTACTTC	CASSLFSGGDNSYEQYF
NA	TRBD2	14	TRBV5-4	TRBJ2-1	TGTGCCAGCAGCTTGAAATTAGCGGGAGATGAGCAGTTCTTC	CASSLKLAGDEQFF
NA	NA	15	TRBV7-8	TRBJ2-2	TGTGCCAGCAGCTTAGAGGGAGAGTGGACCGGGGAGCTGTTTTTT	CASSLEGEWTGELFF
NA	NA	15	TRBV30	TRBJ2-1	TGTGCCTGGGGTCGACTTACTCGATCCTACAATGAGCAGTTCTTC	CAWGRLTRSYNEQFF
NA	NA	13	TRBV15	TRBJ1-5	TGTGCCACCAGCGCCGGGAGCAATCAGCCCCAGCATTTT	CATSAGSNQPQHF
NA	NA	14	TRBV4-2	TRBJ1-1	TGTGCCAGCAGCCAAGATCTCCGGGAAACTGAAGCTTTCTTT	CASSQDLRETEAFF
NA	NA	13	TRBV15	TRBJ1-2	TGTGCCACCAGCAGAGTACACAGGGATGGCTACACCTTC	CATSRVHRDGYTF
NA	TRBD2	14	TRBV30	TRBJ2-7	TGTGCCTGGAGTTTTCTAGCGGGGAGCTACGAGCAGTACTTC	CAWSFLAGSYEQYF
NA	NA	16	TRBV7-9	TRBJ1-4	TGTGCCAGCAGCTTAGCGTTGTCCGCAACTAATGAAAAACTGTTTTTT	CASSLALSATNEKLFF
NA	TRBD1	15	TRBV2	TRBJ2-7	TGTGCCAGCAGTGAAGAAGGGACAGGGATTTACGAGCAGTACTTC	CASSEEGTGIYEQYF
NA	TRBD2	15	TRBV11-3	TRBJ2-3	TGTGCCAGCAGCAAAGGACTAGCGATAACAGATACGCAGTATTTT	CASSKGLAITDTQYF
NA	NA	15	TRBV9	TRBJ1-5	TGTGCCAGCAGCGTCCCTTTCGGGGGGACTCAGCCCCAGCATTTT	CASSVPFGGTQPQHF
NA	TRBD1	15	TRBV10-3	TRBJ1-1	TGTGCCATCAGTGAGACGAAGGGACAGGACACTGAAGCTTTCTTT	CAISETKGQDTEAFF
NA	TRBD2	15	TRBV5-1	TRBJ2-5	TGCGCCAGCAGCTTGGCTAGCGGGAGCCAAGAGACCCAGTACTTC	CASSLASGSQETQYF
NA	NA	14	TRBV7-2	TRBJ1-2	TGTGCCACCAGCCTGGGGGGGAGGAGGGATGGCTACACCTTC	CATSLGGRRDGYTF
NA	TRBD1	16	TRBV18	TRBJ1-1	TGTGCCAGCTCACCATCACAGGGGGCGTGGGGCACTGAAGCTTTCTTT	CASSPSQGAWGTEAFF
NA	TRBD1	16	TRBV5-4	TRBJ1-1	TGTGCCAGCAGCACTGACCCCGGGACAGGGGACACTGAAGCTTTCTTT	CASSTDPGTGDTEAFF
NA	TRBD2	17	TRBV9	TRBJ2-2	TGTGCCAGCAGCGTAGGAGGCGGGGGAGTGGACACCGGGGAGCTGTTTTTT	CASSVGGGGVDTGELFF
NA	TRBD2	16	TRBV11-2	TRBJ2-2	TGTGCCAGCAGCCTCCGCCGGGACTACCACACCGGGGAGCTGTTTTTT	CASSLRRDYHTGELFF
NA	TRBD2	15	TRBV5-1	TRBJ2-1	TGCGCCAGCAGCAGTAGCGGGATCGGTTACAATGAGCAGTTCTTC	CASSSSGIGYNEQFF
NA	NA	14	TRBV2	TRBJ2-5	TGTGCCAGCAGTGAAAGGGGGTCAGGAGAGACCCAGTACTTC	CASSERGSGETQYF
NA	TRBD2	16	TRBV6-5	TRBJ2-2	TGTGCCAGCAGTTACTCGGCGGGGGTGGGCACCGGGGAGCTGTTTTTT	CASSYSAGVGTGELFF
NA	NA	17	TRBV11-1	TRBJ2-3	TGTGCCAGCAGCCGCTTTGTTGGGCGTCGGAGCACAGATACGCAGTATTTT	CASSRFVGRRSTDTQYF
NA	NA	15	TRBV19	TRBJ2-1	TGTGCCAGTACCTCCGGGAACTTTCTCTACAATGAGCAGTTCTTC	CASTSGNFLYNEQFF
NA	TRBD1	16	TRBV7-9	TRBJ2-7	TGTGCCAGCAGCGCCGGTTATGGGACAGGTTCCTACGAGCAGTACTTC	CASSAGYGTGSYEQYF
NA	TRBD2	19	TRBV7-9	TRBJ2-1	TGTGCCAGCAGCTTAGTCGGTAGGGCTAGCGGGGGATGGGACAATGAGCAGTTCTTC	CASSLVGRASGGWDNEQFF
NA	TRBD1	16	TRBV5-1	TRBJ1-1	TGCGCCAGCAGCTTGGCCTTCACAGGGGTTGGCACTGAAGCTTTCTTT	CASSLAFTGVGTEAFF
NA	TRBD1	16	TRBV5-1	TRBJ1-3	TGCGCCAGCAGCTCGGGACAGCAGTTCTCTGGAAACACCATATATTTT	CASSSGQQFSGNTIYF
many	TRBD1	13	TRBV27	TRBJ1-1	TGTGCCAGCAGCCCCAGACAGGGTCCTGAAGCTTTCTTT	CASSPRQGPEAFF
NA	TRBD1	13	TRBV19	TRBJ1-2	TGTGCCACGAAAACAGGGGTAGAATATGGCTACACCTTC	CATKTGVEYGYTF